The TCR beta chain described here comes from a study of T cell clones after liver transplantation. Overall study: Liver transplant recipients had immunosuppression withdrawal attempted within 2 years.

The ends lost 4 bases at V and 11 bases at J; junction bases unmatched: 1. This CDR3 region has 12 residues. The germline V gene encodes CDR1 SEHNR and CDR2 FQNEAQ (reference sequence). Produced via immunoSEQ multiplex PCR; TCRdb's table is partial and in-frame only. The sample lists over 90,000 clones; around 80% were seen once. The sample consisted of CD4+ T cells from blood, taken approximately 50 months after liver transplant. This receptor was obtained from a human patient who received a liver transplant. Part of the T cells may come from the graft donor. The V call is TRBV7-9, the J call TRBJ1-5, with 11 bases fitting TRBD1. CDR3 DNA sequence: TGTGCCAGCAGCTCGGGACAGGGGGCCCAGCATTTT. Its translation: CASSSGQGAQHF.